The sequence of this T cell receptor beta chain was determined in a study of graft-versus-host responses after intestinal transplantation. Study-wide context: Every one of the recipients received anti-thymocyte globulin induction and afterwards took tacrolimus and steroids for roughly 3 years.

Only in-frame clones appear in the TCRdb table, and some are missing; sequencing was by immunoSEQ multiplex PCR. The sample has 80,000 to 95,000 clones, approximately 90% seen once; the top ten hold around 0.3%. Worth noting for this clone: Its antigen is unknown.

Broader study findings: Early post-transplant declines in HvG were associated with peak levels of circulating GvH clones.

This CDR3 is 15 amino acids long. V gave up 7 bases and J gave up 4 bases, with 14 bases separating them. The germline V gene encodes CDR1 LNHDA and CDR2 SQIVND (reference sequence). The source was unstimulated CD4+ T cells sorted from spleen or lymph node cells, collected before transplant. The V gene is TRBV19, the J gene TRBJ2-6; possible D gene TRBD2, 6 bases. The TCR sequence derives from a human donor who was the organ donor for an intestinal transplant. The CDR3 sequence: CASIPGTAGANVLTF. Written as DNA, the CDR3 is TGTGCCAGTATCCCAGGGACTGCCGGGGCCAACGTCCTGACTTTC.